Listed below are T cell receptor beta chains from one sample, sequenced in a study of blood T cells in healthy people across ages. From the 5' RACE reads, TCRdb called clonotypes with MiXCR, one entry per CDR3 protein. The sample consists of about 780,000 distinct CDR3 sequences, about 46% of them appearing once. The sequencing input was blood. These receptors came from an elderly man in good health. The CDR3 runs from the conserved cysteine through the conserved F or W. A D gene is named only where the DNA matches it firmly. Clone size is given for some rows only: seen once, a few or many times, or a class if the clone is expanded.

abundance,d_gene,v_gene,j_gene,CDR3aa,CDR3nt
few,-,TRBV25-1,TRBJ1-2,CASHLGGDYGYTF,TGTGCCAGCCACCTGGGGGGAGACTATGGCTACACCTTC
few,-,TRBV28,TRBJ2-4,CASSLLGVGHLNLEQYF,TGTGCCAGCAGTTTATTAGGGGTTGGACACCTGAACTTAGAGCAGTACTTC
few,-,TRBV2,TRBJ2-6,CASSEVRSGANVLTF,TGTGCCAGCAGTGAAGTCCGTTCTGGGGCCAACGTCCTGACTTTC
-,-,TRBV10-3,TRBJ2-3,CVISESGRGVTDTQYF,TGTGTCATCAGTGAGTCGGGTCGGGGCGTCACAGATACGCAGTATTTT
many,-,TRBV29-1,TRBJ2-3,CSVRTHTQYF,TGCAGCGTCAGGACGCATACGCAGTATTTT
-,TRBD1,TRBV2,TRBJ1-5,CATKTGGNQPQHF,TGTGCCACCAAGACAGGGGGTAATCAGCCCCAGCATTTT
-,TRBD2,TRBV5-1,TRBJ2-7,CASSLNGLAVRGEQYF,TGCGCCAGCAGCTTGAACGGACTAGCCGTCCGGGGCGAGCAGTACTTC
-,-,TRBV6-1,TRBJ2-6,CASSGRGSGANVLTF,TGTGCCAGCAGTGGCAGGGGCTCTGGGGCCAACGTCCTGACTTTC
-,-,TRBV24-1,TRBJ2-1,CATNDRSSYNEQFF,TGTGCCACCAACGACAGGAGCTCCTACAATGAGCAGTTCTTC
-,TRBD1,TRBV6-4,TRBJ2-3,CASSDSRQGADTQYF,TGTGCCAGCAGTGACTCGAGACAGGGGGCAGATACGCAGTATTTT
few,TRBD2,TRBV29-1,TRBJ2-7,CSVGTSETYEQYF,TGCAGCGTCGGGACTAGCGAAACCTACGAGCAGTACTTC
once,-,TRBV20-1,TRBJ1-1,CSASDAGARTEAFF,TGCAGTGCTAGTGATGCGGGGGCTCGAACTGAAGCTTTCTTT
few,-,TRBV5-1,TRBJ1-2,CASSPGVGRDGYTF,TGCGCCAGCAGCCCAGGGGTAGGGCGCGATGGCTACACCTTC
-,TRBD2,TRBV24-1,TRBJ2-5,CATSRGSGDQETQYF,TGTGCCACCAGTCGGGGTAGCGGGGACCAAGAGACCCAGTACTTC
-,-,TRBV3-1,TRBJ2-1,CASRQTGWEQFF,TGTGCCAGTAGGCAGACAGGTTGGGAGCAGTTCTTC
few,TRBD2,TRBV28,TRBJ2-7,CASRDSSGNYEQYF,TGTGCCAGCAGAGACTCTAGCGGGAATTACGAGCAGTACTTC
few,TRBD1,TRBV7-9,TRBJ1-1,CASSLATGATEAFF,TGTGCCAGCAGCTTAGCGACAGGGGCCACTGAAGCTTTCTTT
-,TRBD2,TRBV20-1,TRBJ2-1,CSAREGNSGRPEQFF,TGCAGTGCTAGAGAAGGAAATAGCGGGAGACCCGAGCAGTTCTTC
-,TRBD2,TRBV7-8,TRBJ2-3,CASSTGLAGISDTQYF,TGTGCCAGCAGCACCGGACTAGCGGGAATTTCAGATACGCAGTATTTT
-,TRBD2,TRBV28,TRBJ2-1,CASSARGGANGQFF,TGTGCCAGCAGTGCCCGGGGGGGCGCCAATGGGCAGTTCTTC
-,-,TRBV18,TRBJ1-1,CASSPGGGVAEAFF,TGTGCCAGCTCACCCGGGGGGGGTGTCGCTGAAGCTTTCTTT
many,-,TRBV4-3,TRBJ2-5,CASSQFYSHVEETQYF,TGCGCCAGCAGCCAATTTTACTCGCATGTGGAAGAGACCCAGTACTTC
few,-,TRBV7-9,TRBJ2-3,CASSLANRKWDTQYF,TGTGCCAGCAGCTTAGCGAATCGGAAATGGGATACGCAGTATTTT
few,-,TRBV20-1,TRBJ2-1,CSARLVRNEQFF,TGCAGTGCTAGATTGGTACGCAATGAGCAGTTCTTC
-,-,TRBV7-9,TRBJ1-1,CASSPLGTEAFF,TGTGCCAGCAGTCCCCTGGGGACTGAAGCTTTCTTT
-,TRBD1,TRBV20-1,TRBJ2-5,CSATADRATETQYF,TGCAGTGCTACCGCGGACAGGGCGACAGAGACCCAGTACTTC
-,TRBD1,TRBV12-3/TRBV12-4,TRBJ2-7,CASRGTASSYEQYF,TGTGCCAGCAGGGGGACAGCTAGCTCCTACGAGCAGTACTTC
-,-,TRBV6-4,TRBJ2-3,CASSDSGDTQYF,TGTGCCAGCAGTGACTCGGGAGATACGCAGTATTTT
-,TRBD1,TRBV7-9,TRBJ1-6,CASSWRTGGYNSPLHF,TGTGCCAGCAGCTGGAGGACAGGGGGCTATAATTCACCCCTCCACTTT
-,-,TRBV6-5,TRBJ1-1,CASRPGTFTEAFF,TGTGCCAGCAGACCCGGGACATTCACTGAAGCTTTCTTT
-,TRBD1,TRBV5-6,TRBJ1-1,CASSLKRDREGPAAFF,TGTGCCAGCAGCTTGAAGCGGGACAGGGAAGGTCCCGCGGCTTTCTTT
many,-,TRBV12-3/TRBV12-4,TRBJ2-3,CASSLAIYGDTQYF,TGTGCCAGCAGTTTAGCCATATATGGAGATACGCAGTATTTT
-,-,TRBV12-3/TRBV12-4,TRBJ2-5,CASRPGTSQETQYF,TGTGCCAGCAGACCCGGGACTTCCCAAGAGACCCAGTACTTC
-,TRBD2,TRBV11-2,TRBJ2-3,CASSLLAGAFGRRDTQYF,TGTGCCAGCAGCCTACTAGCGGGGGCCTTTGGTCGGAGAGATACGCAGTATTTT
-,-,TRBV5-1,TRBJ2-5,CASSRSVGDGQETQYF,TGCGCCAGCAGCCGAAGCGTTGGAGATGGCCAAGAGACCCAGTACTTC
many,-,TRBV12-3/TRBV12-4,TRBJ2-3,CASSFEGPQRTDTQYF,TGTGCCAGCAGTTTTGAGGGACCCCAACGGACAGATACGCAGTATTTT
few,-,TRBV5-1,TRBJ2-5,CASSPQPGEAETQYF,TGCGCCAGCAGCCCCCAACCCGGGGAGGCAGAGACCCAGTACTTC
many,-,TRBV12-3/TRBV12-4,TRBJ2-7,CASSPTVLEQYF,TGTGCCAGCAGCCCGACCGTTCTCGAGCAGTACTTC
-,TRBD1,TRBV3-1,TRBJ2-5,CASSQTGQETQYF,TGTGCCAGCAGCCAGACAGGGCAAGAGACCCAGTACTTC
many,-,TRBV7-2,TRBJ2-5,CASSLNTWYQETQYF,TGTGCCAGCAGCTTAAATACGTGGTACCAAGAGACCCAGTACTTC
-,TRBD2,TRBV20-1,TRBJ2-1,CSARDGLAGVEQFF,TGCAGTGCTAGAGATGGCCTAGCGGGAGTTGAGCAGTTCTTC
many,TRBD2,TRBV20-1,TRBJ2-5,CSARDAGEVKETQYF,TGCAGTGCTAGAGACGCGGGAGAGGTGAAGGAGACCCAGTACTTC
-,TRBD2,TRBV5-1,TRBJ2-7,CASGTSGSTYEQYF,TGCGCCAGCGGTACTAGCGGGTCCACCTACGAGCAGTACTTC
many,-,TRBV29-1,TRBJ1-2,CSVEDGQGGYGYTF,TGCAGCGTTGAAGATGGGCAGGGTGGCTATGGCTACACCTTC
few,TRBD2,TRBV20-1,TRBJ2-7,CSASVLAGLSYEQYF,TGCAGTGCTAGTGTACTAGCGGGTCTCTCCTACGAGCAGTACTTC
-,-,TRBV6-1,TRBJ2-3,CASSEVASASTDTQYF,TGTGCCAGCAGTGAAGTCGCTAGCGCTAGCACAGATACGCAGTATTTT
-,-,TRBV6-2/TRBV6-3,TRBJ2-7,CASSYSMEREQYF,TGTGCCAGCAGTTACTCGATGGAGCGGGAGCAGTACTTC
-,TRBD2,TRBV5-1,TRBJ2-6,CASSFGGGDFGSGANVLTF,TGCGCCAGCAGCTTTGGTGGGGGGGACTTCGGCTCTGGGGCCAACGTCCTGACTTTC
-,TRBD2,TRBV6-2/TRBV6-3,TRBJ2-6,CASTPEGLAGAGDCGANVLTF,TGTGCCAGCACCCCTGAGGGACTAGCGGGAGCTGGTGACTGTGGGGCCAACGTCCTGACTTTC
-,TRBD2,TRBV12-3/TRBV12-4,TRBJ2-5,CASSLRLAGIETQYF,TGTGCCAGCAGCCTGCGACTAGCGGGAATAGAGACCCAGTACTTC
-,-,TRBV20-1,TRBJ2-3,CSGEIDVGTDTQYF,TGCAGTGGAGAGATAGATGTCGGCACAGATACGCAGTATTTT
few,-,TRBV2,TRBJ2-3,CASSEALPGANKYF,TGTGCCAGCAGTGAAGCGCTTCCAGGGGCGAATAAGTATTTT